Described below is a single T cell receptor (beta chain) sequence and its context. These data belong to a study of graft-versus-host responses after intestinal transplantation. The overall study: Each recipient received anti-thymocyte globulin induction, then tacrolimus and steroids for approximately 3 years.

Libraries were prepared by immunoSEQ multiplex PCR; TCRdb keeps only in-frame clonotypes and omits some of them. The table shows about 7,000 clones, with 25% to 40% occurring only once. Trimming removed 1 base at V and 2 bases at J, with 17 bases between. In germline, CDR1 is SGHVS, CDR2 FQNEAQ. The CDR3 covers 17 residues. The authors combined some 200,000 CFSE-labeled responder cells with some 200,000 irradiated, violet-dye-labeled stimulator cells in plates. Points from the study as a whole: Recipient-marrow GvH clones were detected, some having first appeared in ileum or blood.

Sequenced here: alloreactive CD8+ T cells from a mixed lymphocyte reaction culture, sampled before transplantation. Regarding subset: CFSE-low proliferating T cells sorted from approximately 6-day pre-transplant mixed lymphocyte reaction (GvH or HvG direction). This receptor was taken from a human patient who was an organ donor for intestinal transplantation. The J gene is TRBJ1-1, the V gene TRBV7-8; D call uncertain. CDR3: CASSLGLCRGINTEAFF. DNA of the CDR3: TGTGCCAGCAGCTTAGGGTTATGTCGGGGAATCAACACTGAAGCTTTCTTT.